The 2 T cell receptor beta chains in this list originate from one sample, sequenced in a study of Graves' ophthalmopathy and Graves' hyperthyroidism. Amplification of TCR beta CDR3 regions used RNA transcripts. The first round was an RT-PCR with HTBI primers, and the second round was a multiplex PCR. MiXCR, run by TCRdb on the multiplex PCR reads, gives a single entry per CDR3 protein. The sample contains roughly 1.1 million distinct CDR3 sequences, about two fifths of which appear only once. Sample: peripheral blood or thyroid tissue (not recorded which). These receptors came from an adult man with Graves' hyperthyroidism.

This clonotype has a count of ten or more. The chain uses TRBV7-9 and TRBJ1-1; D is undetermined. Trimming pared 5 bases from V and 5 bases from J, leaving 21 bases between. There are 16 residues in the CDR3. The germline gives CDR1 SEHNR, CDR2 FQNEAQ (reference sequence). The CDR3 nucleotides are TGTGCCAGCAGCCAAACGAGGATTTTTGGAGGGACTGAAGCTTTCTTT. Translating gives CASSQTRIFGGTEAFF.

The CDR3 DNA reads as TGTGCCAGCAGCAAAATAGCGGGAGCGGTCACCGGGGAGCTGTTTTTT. This sequence encodes CASSKIAGAVTGELFF. The chain links TRBV7-9 to TRBJ2-2; 9 bases are a match to TRBD2. Germline values: CDR1 SEHNR, CDR2 FQNEAQ (reference sequence). The CDR3 consists of 16 residues. The J segment lost 4 bases and the V segment lost 5 bases, leaving 8 bases of the junction unmatched.